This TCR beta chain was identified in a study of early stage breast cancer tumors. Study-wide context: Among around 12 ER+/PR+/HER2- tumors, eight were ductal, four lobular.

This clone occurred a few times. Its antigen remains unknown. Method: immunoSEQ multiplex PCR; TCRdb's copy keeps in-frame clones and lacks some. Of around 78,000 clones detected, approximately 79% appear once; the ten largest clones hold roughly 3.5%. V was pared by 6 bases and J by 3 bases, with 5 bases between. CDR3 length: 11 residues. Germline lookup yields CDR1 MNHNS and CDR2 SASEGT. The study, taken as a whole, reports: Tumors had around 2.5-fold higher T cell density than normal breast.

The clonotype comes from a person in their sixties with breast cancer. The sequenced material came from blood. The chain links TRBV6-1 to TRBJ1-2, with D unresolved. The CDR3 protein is CASRWDYGYTF. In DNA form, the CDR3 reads TGTGCCAGCAGGTGGGACTATGGCTACACCTTC.